Each of the 5 T cell receptor beta chains below was sequenced from the same sample in a study of shared clonotypes between healthy human individuals. Naive CD8 isolation took CD45RO-negative cells positively selected for CCR7 and excluded terminally differentiated effector memory CD45RA+ cells. This table comes from immunoSEQ multiplex PCR, and its TCRdb copy is limited to in-frame clones, with some not included. The top ten hold around 24% of the sample, which has under 850,000 clones, approximately 92% seen once. The sample taken for sequencing was naive CD8+ T cells sorted from blood. The receptors originated from a young man in good health.

This rearrangement joins TRBV19 to TRBJ1-4; 7 nucleotides align to TRBD1. The germline V gene has CDR1 LNHDA and CDR2 SQIVND (reference sequence). The CDR3 is 14 residues long. Losses at the gene ends were 4 bases for V and 4 bases for J; bases not matched to a gene: 3. For the CDR3, the DNA is TGTGCCAGTAGTACCGGGACAGTTAATGAAAAACTGTTTTTT. It specifies CASSTGTVNEKLFF.

The J gene is TRBJ2-5, the V gene TRBV7-9, with 7 bases identical to TRBD1. Germline lookup yields CDR1 SEHNR and CDR2 FQNEAQ (reference sequence). The ends lost 3 bases at V and 3 bases at J; junction bases unmatched: 7. This CDR3 has 15 residues. This CDR3 is CASSFYRGREETQYF. CDR3 nucleotide sequence: TGTGCCAGCAGCTTTTACAGGGGAAGGGAAGAGACCCAGTACTTC. Full variable domain (outside the CDR3, taken from reference TRBV7-9 and TRBJ2-5): DTGVSQNPRHKITKRGQNVTFRCDPISEHNRLYWYRQTLGQGPEFLTYFQNEAQLEKSRLLSDRFSAERPKGSFSTLEIQRTEQGDSAMYLCASSFYRGREETQYFGPGTRLLVL.

Written as DNA, the CDR3 is TGTGCCAGCAGCCTCGGGGAGTTACGGGAGCAGTACTTC. It specifies CASSLGELREQYF. The chain couples TRBV9 to TRBJ2-7, with D perhaps matching TRBD2 (5 bases). This CDR3 has 13 amino acids. Germline values: CDR1 SGDLS, CDR2 YYNGEE. The germline V and J ends were trimmed by 4 bases and 7 bases, with 15 bases remaining between them.

This chain links TRBV6-6 with TRBJ1-3; D unresolved. V was clipped by 0 bases and J by 2 bases, with 11 bases between them. In germline, CDR1 is MNHNY, CDR2 SVGAGI (reference sequence). There are 16 residues in the CDR3. CDR3 residues: CASSYSPPGAGNTIYF. CDR3 DNA: TGTGCCAGCAGTTACTCCCCACCGGGCGCTGGAAACACCATATATTTT.

The chain carries TRBV27 and TRBJ2-1, with TRBD2 identical over 11 bases. Germline V gene lookup returns CDR1 MNHEY and CDR2 SMNVEV (reference sequence). The CDR3 runs to 15 residues. Germline trimming cut 4 bases from V and 6 bases from J; bases unmatched to any gene: 5. This CDR3 reads CASSSGLAALNEQFF. CDR3 sequence (DNA): TGTGCCAGCAGTTCGGGACTAGCGGCACTCAATGAGCAGTTCTTC.